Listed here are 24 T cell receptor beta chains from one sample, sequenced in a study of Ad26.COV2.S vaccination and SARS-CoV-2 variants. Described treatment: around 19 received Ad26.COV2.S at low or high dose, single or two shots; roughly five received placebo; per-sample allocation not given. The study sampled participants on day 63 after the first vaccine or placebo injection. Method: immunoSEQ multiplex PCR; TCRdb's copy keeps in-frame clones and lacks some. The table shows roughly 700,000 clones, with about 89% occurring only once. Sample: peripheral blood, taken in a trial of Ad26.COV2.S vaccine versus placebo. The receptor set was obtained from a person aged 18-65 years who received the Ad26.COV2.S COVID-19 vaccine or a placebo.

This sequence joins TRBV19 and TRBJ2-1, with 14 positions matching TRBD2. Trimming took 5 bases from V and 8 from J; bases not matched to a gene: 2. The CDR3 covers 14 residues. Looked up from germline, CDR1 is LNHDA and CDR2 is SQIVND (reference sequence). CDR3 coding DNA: TGTGCCAGTAGTGGGACTAGCGGGAGCGATGAGCAGTTCTTC. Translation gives CASSGTSGSDEQFF.

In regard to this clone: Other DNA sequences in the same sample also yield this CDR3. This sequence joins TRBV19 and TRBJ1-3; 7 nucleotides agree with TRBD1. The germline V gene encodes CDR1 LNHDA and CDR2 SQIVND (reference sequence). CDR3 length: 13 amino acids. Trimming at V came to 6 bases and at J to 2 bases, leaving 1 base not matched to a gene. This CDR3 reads CASRGTAGNTIYF. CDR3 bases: TGTGCCAGTAGAGGGACAGCTGGAAACACCATATATTTT.

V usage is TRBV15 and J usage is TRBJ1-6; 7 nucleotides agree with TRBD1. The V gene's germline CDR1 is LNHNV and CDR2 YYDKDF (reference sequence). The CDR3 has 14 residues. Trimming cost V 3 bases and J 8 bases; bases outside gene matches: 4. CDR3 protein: CATSSRDSYSPLHF. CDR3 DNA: TGTGCCACCAGCAGTCGGGACAGTTATTCACCCCTCCACTTT.

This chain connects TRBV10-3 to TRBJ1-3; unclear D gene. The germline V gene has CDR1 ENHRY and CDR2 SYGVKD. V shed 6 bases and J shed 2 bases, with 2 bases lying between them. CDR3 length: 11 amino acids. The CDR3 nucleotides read TGTGCCATCAGGGCTGGAAACACCATATATTTT. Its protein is CAIRAGNTIYF.

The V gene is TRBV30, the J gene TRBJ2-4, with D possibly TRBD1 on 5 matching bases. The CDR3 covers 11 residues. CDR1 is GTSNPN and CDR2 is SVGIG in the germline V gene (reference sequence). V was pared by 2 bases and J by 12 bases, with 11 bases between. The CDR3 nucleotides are TGTGCCTGGAGTAACCGACAGTCTCAGTACTTC. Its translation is CAWSNRQSQYF.

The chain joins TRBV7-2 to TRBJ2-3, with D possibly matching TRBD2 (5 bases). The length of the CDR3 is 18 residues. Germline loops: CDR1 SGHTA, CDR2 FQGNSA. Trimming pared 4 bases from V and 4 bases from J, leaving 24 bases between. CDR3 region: CASSSPPILGATSDTQYF. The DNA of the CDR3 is TGTGCCAGCAGCTCGCCCCCTATACTGGGAGCAACTTCAGATACGCAGTATTTT.

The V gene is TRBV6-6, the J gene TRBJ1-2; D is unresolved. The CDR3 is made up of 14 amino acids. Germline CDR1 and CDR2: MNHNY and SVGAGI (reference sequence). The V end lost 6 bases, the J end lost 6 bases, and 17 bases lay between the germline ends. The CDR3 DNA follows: TGTGCCAGCAGCTTCGACCGGGCGGGAAATGGCTACACCTTC. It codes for CASSFDRAGNGYTF.

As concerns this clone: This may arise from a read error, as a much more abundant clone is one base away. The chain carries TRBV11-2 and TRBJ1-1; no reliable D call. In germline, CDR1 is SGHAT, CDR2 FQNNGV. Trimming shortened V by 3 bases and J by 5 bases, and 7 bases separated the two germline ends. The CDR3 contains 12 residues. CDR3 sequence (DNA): TGTGCCAGCAGCTTGGTGGATACTGAAGCTTTCTTT. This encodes CASSLVDTEAFF.

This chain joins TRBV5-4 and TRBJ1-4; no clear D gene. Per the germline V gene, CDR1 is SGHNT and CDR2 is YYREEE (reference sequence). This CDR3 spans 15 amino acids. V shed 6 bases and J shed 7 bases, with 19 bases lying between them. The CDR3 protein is CASKSSPAGSEKLFF. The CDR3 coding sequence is TGTGCCAGCAAAAGCTCCCCGGCCGGGAGTGAAAAACTGTTTTTT.

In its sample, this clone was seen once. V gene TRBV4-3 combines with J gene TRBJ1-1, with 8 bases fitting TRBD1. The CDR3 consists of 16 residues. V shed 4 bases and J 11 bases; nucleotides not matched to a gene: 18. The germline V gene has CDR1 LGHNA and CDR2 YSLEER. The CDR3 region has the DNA TGCGCCAGCAGCCCCGTCCGAGACAGGGGTTCAGATAGGGCTTTCTTT. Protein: CASSPVRDRGSDRAFF.

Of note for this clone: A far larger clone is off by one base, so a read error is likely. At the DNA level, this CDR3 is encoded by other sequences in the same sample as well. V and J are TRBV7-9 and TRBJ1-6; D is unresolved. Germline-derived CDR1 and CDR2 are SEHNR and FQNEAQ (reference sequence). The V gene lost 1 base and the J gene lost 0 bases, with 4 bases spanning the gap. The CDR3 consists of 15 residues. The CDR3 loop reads CASSLGSSYNSPLHF. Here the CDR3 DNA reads TGTGCCAGCAGCTTAGGCAGCTCCTATAATTCACCCCTCCACTTT.

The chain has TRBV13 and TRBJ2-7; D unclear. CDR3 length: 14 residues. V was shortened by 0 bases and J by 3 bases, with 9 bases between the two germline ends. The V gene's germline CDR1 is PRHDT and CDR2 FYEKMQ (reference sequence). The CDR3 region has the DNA TGTGCCAGCAGCTTAGGAGCCGTCCGCTACGAGCAGTACTTC. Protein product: CASSLGAVRYEQYF.

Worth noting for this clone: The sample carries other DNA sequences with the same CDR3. Here the CDR3 reads CSVGQGGQPQHF. In nucleotides, the CDR3 is TGCAGCGTGGGACAGGGGGGGCAGCCCCAGCATTTT. V gene TRBV29-1 combines with J gene TRBJ1-5, with 11 positions matching TRBD1. J gave up 7 bases and V 6 bases, and 2 bases lay outside the gene matches. CDR1 and CDR2 (germline): SQVTM, ANQGSEA. This CDR3 is 12 amino acids long.

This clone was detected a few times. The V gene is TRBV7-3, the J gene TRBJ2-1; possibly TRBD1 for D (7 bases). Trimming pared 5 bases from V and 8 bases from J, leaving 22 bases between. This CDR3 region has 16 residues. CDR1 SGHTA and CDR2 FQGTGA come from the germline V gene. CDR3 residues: CASSPQPTTGEDEQFF. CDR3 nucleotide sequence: TGTGCCAGCAGCCCCCAGCCCACCACAGGGGAGGATGAGCAGTTCTTC.

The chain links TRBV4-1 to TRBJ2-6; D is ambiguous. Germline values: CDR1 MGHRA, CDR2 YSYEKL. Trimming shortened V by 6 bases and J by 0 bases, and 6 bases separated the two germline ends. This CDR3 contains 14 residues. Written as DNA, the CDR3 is TGCGCCAGCAGGGAGAGCTCTGGGGCCAACGTCCTGACTTTC. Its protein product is CASRESSGANVLTF.

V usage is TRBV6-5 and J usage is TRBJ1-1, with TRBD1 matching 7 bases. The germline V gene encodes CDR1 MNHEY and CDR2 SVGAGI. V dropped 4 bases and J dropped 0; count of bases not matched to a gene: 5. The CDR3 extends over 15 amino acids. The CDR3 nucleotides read TGTGCCAGCAGTTTGGCAGGGGGAATGAACACTGAAGCTTTCTTT. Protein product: CASSLAGGMNTEAFF.

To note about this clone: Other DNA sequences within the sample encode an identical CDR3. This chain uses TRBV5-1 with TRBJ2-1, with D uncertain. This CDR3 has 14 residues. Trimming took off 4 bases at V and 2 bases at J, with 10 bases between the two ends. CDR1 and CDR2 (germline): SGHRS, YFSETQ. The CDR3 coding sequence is TGCGCCAGCAGCCTAGGAGAGACCTACAATGAGCAGTTCTTC. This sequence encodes CASSLGETYNEQFF.

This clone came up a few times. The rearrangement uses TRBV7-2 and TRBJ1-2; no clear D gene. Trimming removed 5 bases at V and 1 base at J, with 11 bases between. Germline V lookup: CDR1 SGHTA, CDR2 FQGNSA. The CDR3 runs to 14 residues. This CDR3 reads CASSPSRSNYGYTF. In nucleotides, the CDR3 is TGTGCCAGCAGCCCCTCCAGGAGTAACTATGGCTACACCTTC.

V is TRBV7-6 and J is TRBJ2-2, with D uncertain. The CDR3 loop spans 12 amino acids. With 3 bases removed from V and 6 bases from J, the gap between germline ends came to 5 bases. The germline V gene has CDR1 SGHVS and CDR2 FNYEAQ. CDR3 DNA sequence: TGTGCCAGCAGCTTCCTTTCCGGGGAGCTGTTTTTT. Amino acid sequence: CASSFLSGELFF.

CDR3 sequence reads: CASTRGTSGPAEQFF. DNA for the CDR3: TGTGCCAGCACCCGAGGGACTAGCGGCCCTGCCGAGCAGTTCTTC. This chain links TRBV27 with TRBJ2-1; 11 positions agree with TRBD2. The V segment lost 7 bases and the J segment 10 bases; nucleotides outside the gene matches: 12. CDR1 is MNHEY and CDR2 is SMNVEV in the germline V gene (reference sequence). This CDR3 is built from 15 residues.

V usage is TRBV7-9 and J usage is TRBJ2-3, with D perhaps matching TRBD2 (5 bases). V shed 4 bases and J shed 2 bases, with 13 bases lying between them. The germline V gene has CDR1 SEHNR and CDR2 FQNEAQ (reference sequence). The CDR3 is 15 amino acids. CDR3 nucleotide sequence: TGTGCCAGCAGCTACCTGGAGGCGGCCACAGATACGCAGTATTTT. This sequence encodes CASSYLEAATDTQYF.

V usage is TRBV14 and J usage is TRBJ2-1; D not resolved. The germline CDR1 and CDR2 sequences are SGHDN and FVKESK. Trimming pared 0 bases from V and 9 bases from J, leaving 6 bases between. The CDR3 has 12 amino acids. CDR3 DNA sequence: TGTGCCAGCAGCCAAGATTGGGGTGAGCAGTTCTTC. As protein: CASSQDWGEQFF.

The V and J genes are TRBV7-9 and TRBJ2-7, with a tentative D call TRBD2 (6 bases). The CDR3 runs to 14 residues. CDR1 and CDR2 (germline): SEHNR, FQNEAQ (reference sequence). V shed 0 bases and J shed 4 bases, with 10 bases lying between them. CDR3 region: CASSLAGLLYEQYF. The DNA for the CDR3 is TGTGCCAGCAGCTTAGCGGGACTCCTTTACGAGCAGTACTTC.

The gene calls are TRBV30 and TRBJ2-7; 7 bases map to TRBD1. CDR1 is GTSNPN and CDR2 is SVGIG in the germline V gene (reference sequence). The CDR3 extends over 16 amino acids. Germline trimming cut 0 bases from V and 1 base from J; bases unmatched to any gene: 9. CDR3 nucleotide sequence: TGTGCCTGGAGTGTAGGGTTAACAGGGGAGTCCTACGAGCAGTACTTC. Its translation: CAWSVGLTGESYEQYF.